Each of the 18 T cell receptor beta chains below was sequenced from the same sample in a study of patients and donors after allogeneic stem cell transplantation. One entry per CDR3 protein, called by TCRdb with MiXCR from the RT-PCR reads. The sample lists about 40,000 distinct CDR3 sequences; roughly 30% were seen once. The sequencing sample was made of blood, either unsorted or a sorted T cell fraction (not recorded which). These receptors all stem from a human donor who was either an allogeneic HSCT recipient or a stem cell or donor lymphocyte infusion donor (not recorded which). It is not recorded whose cells these are; they may come from a transplant donor.

This clonotype showed up just a few times. The V gene is TRBV6-5, the J gene TRBJ1-1; possible D gene TRBD1, 5 bases. There are 11 residues in the CDR3. V lost 8 bases, J lost 6 bases, and 10 bases lay in between. From germline, CDR1 is MNHEY and CDR2 SVGAGI. The CDR3 loop is CASSVGPEAFF. The CDR3 DNA is TGTGCCAGCTCAGTGGGGCCTGAAGCTTTCTTT.

The CDR3 spells CASSQDRGYEQFF. In nucleotides, the CDR3 is TGTGCCAGCAGCCAAGATCGTGGGTATGAGCAGTTCTTC. The chain joins TRBV3-1 to TRBJ2-1; D call uncertain. Trimming cost V 0 bases and J 8 bases, with 8 bases left between them. The CDR3 has 13 amino acids. From germline, CDR1 is LGHDT and CDR2 YNNKEL (reference sequence).

The V call is TRBV12-3 or TRBV12-4, the J call TRBJ1-2; tentatively, D is TRBD1 (5 bases). V was trimmed by 5 bases and J by 1 base, leaving 17 bases between them. The CDR3 loop spans 16 amino acids. The CDR3 spells CASSQRRTRDNYGYTF. The CDR3 nucleotides read TGTGCCAGCAGTCAGAGAAGGACACGAGATAACTATGGCTACACCTTC.

The J gene is TRBJ2-7, the V gene TRBV6-2 or TRBV6-3; D is possibly TRBD1 (5 bases). CDR1 and CDR2 (germline): MNHEY, SVGEGT. This CDR3 comprises 15 residues. Between the trimmed V and J ends, which lost 2 bases and 3 bases, there was a span of 14 bases. The CDR3 bases are TGTGCCAGCAGTTACGTTTGGGGCAAGCGCTACGAGCAGTACTTC. Its translation: CASSYVWGKRYEQYF.

The gene calls are TRBV6-5 and TRBJ2-7, with 9 bases matching TRBD2. V shed 4 bases, J shed 0 bases, and the junction held 4 bases outside the gene matches. This CDR3 has 15 residues. Germline CDR1 is MNHEY and CDR2 is SVGAGI. CDR3 nucleotide sequence: TGTGCCAGCAGTTTCCATAGCGGGAGCTCCTACGAGCAGTACTTC. Amino acids: CASSFHSGSSYEQYF.

This clonotype was seen more than once but under ten times. An end of the junction differs from the germline gene, which may be a read error. The V gene is TRBV28, the J gene TRBJ2-1; no firm D call. The CDR3 extends over 11 amino acids. CDR1 is MDHEN, CDR2 SYDVKM, per germline. The CDR3 loop is CASSLWWSWVF. The CDR3 coding sequence is TGTGCCAGCAGTTTATGGTGGTCTTGGGTCTTC.

This clonotype turned up a few times. The V gene is TRBV9, the J gene TRBJ2-3; D gene ambiguous. Germline CDR1 and CDR2: SGDLS and YYNGEE. Trimming pared 0 bases from V and 3 bases from J, leaving 14 bases between. This CDR3 has 16 amino acids. The CDR3, as DNA: TGTGCCAGCAGCGTAGTAGGAGCCCTGAGTACAGATACGCAGTATTTT. Its translation is CASSVVGALSTDTQYF.

This chain links TRBV11-1 with TRBJ2-1, with D uncertain. V shed 5 bases and J shed 8 bases, with 7 bases lying between them. Germline V gene sequence: CDR1 SGHAT, CDR2 FQDESV (reference sequence). CDR3 length: 11 amino acids. The CDR3 DNA sequence: TGTGCCAGCAGCCCCCAGGATGAGCAGTTCTTC. Translating gives CASSPQDEQFF. The variable domain in full, completed from reference TRBV11-1 and TRBJ2-1, reads EAEVAQSPRYKITEKSQAVAFWCDPISGHATLYWYRQILGQGPELLVQFQDESVVDDSQLPKDRFSAERLKGVDSTLKIQPAELGDSAMYLCASSPQDEQFFGPGTRLTVL.

The chain recombines TRBV24-1 with TRBJ2-1, with D uncertain. The V and J ends lost 5 bases and 4 bases respectively, with 11 bases between them. Germline CDR1 reads KGHDR; CDR2 reads SFDVKD. The CDR3 is 14 amino acids. The CDR3 reads CATSAPPRYNEQFF. The DNA for the CDR3 is TGTGCCACCAGTGCCCCACCCCGATACAATGAGCAGTTCTTC.

This clonotype was observed at least ten times. The chain has TRBV6-2 or TRBV6-3 and TRBJ1-2; a possible D gene is TRBD1 (6 bases). V was cut by 5 bases and J by 4 bases, with 17 bases left in between. CDR1 and CDR2 (germline): MNHEY, SVGEGT. CDR3 length: 15 amino acids. This chain's CDR3 is CASSTLLDRIYGYTF. The CDR3 DNA follows: TGTGCCAGCAGTACACTACTGGACAGAATCTATGGCTACACCTTC.

This chain connects TRBV11-2 to TRBJ1-1; the match to TRBD1 covers 11 bases. CDR1 SGHAT and CDR2 FQNNGV come from the germline V gene. The junction had 4 bases not matched to a gene; V was cut back by 4 bases and J by 0 bases. The CDR3 loop spans 16 amino acids. The chain's CDR3 is CASSYGTGGMNTEAFF. The CDR3 coding sequence is TGTGCCAGCAGCTACGGGACAGGGGGTATGAACACTGAAGCTTTCTTT.

This sequence joins TRBV7-9 and TRBJ1-2; possible D gene TRBD1, 5 bases. This CDR3 has 10 residues. Per germline, CDR1 SEHNR and CDR2 FQNEAQ (reference sequence). With 1 base removed from V and 12 bases from J, the gap between germline ends came to 6 bases. CDR3 region: CASSLVGHTF. CDR3 sequence (DNA): TGTGCCAGCAGCTTAGTGGGGCACACCTTC.

This clonotype was counted only a few times. The chain employs TRBV9 and TRBJ2-3; maybe TRBD2 (7 bases). This CDR3 has 17 residues. V was pared by 0 bases and J by 2 bases, with 16 bases between. Germline-derived CDR1 and CDR2 are SGDLS and YYNGEE. CDR3 sequence reads: CASSVEGGGVPTDTQYF. The DNA of the CDR3 is TGTGCCAGCAGCGTAGAGGGAGGGGGAGTCCCCACAGATACGCAGTATTTT. The variable domain in full, with the rest retrieved from reference TRBV9 and TRBJ2-3, is DSGVTQTPKHLITATGQRVTLRCSPRSGDLSVYWYQQSLDQGLQFLIQYYNGEERAKGNILERFSAQQFPDLHSELNLSSLELGDSALYFCASSVEGGGVPTDTQYFGPGTRLTVL.

The chain recombines TRBV6-5 with TRBJ1-5; no clear D gene. From germline, CDR1 is MNHEY and CDR2 SVGAGI. V was pared by 2 bases and J by 5 bases, with 10 bases between. This CDR3 has 14 residues. As DNA, the CDR3 is TGTGCCAGCAGTTACGCCAGTGTTTATCAGCCCCAGCATTTT. Its translation: CASSYASVYQPQHF.

The J gene is TRBJ2-5, the V gene TRBV4-3; D is possibly TRBD1 (6 bases). The CDR3 length is 19 residues. CDR1 and CDR2 (germline): LGHNA, YSLEER. V lost 1 base, J lost 2 bases, and 23 bases lay in between. The CDR3 DNA is TGCGCCAGCAGCCAAGTTACCCCTTTCGGGAACAGGGCTCAAGAGACCCAGTACTTC. Its protein product is CASSQVTPFGNRAQETQYF.

V usage is TRBV5-5 and J usage is TRBJ2-5; D not certain. The CDR3 is 13 residues long. Germline CDR1 is SGHKS and CDR2 is YYEKEE (reference sequence). V was cut by 2 bases and J by 1 base, with 6 bases left in between. The CDR3 is CASSLTAQETQYF. DNA for the CDR3: TGTGCCAGCAGCTTAACAGCCCAAGAGACCCAGTACTTC. The whole variable domain, filled in from reference TRBV5-5 and TRBJ2-5, reads DAGVTQSPTHLIKTRGQQVTLRCSPISGHKSVSWYQQVLGQGPQFIFQYYEKEERGRGNFPDRFSARQFPNYSSELNVNALLLGDSALYLCASSLTAQETQYFGPGTRLLVL.

The chain combines TRBV5-1 with TRBJ1-1; D is undetermined. V was shortened by 0 bases and J by 5 bases, with 17 bases between the two germline ends. In germline, CDR1 is SGHRS, CDR2 YFSETQ. The CDR3 has 16 residues. Here the CDR3 reads CASSLEGGVRRTEAFF. The CDR3 DNA follows: TGCGCCAGCAGCTTGGAGGGTGGGGTTCGGAGGACTGAAGCTTTCTTT.

The chain uses TRBV27 and TRBJ2-7, with TRBD2 as a possible D gene (7 bases). CDR1 is MNHEY, CDR2 SMNVEV, per germline (reference sequence). The CDR3 extends over 15 amino acids. V was pared by 5 bases and J by 5 bases, with 19 bases between. The CDR3 loop is CASSLGGAPPHEQYF. DNA for the CDR3: TGTGCCAGCAGTCTGGGGGGGGCGCCACCGCACGAGCAGTACTTC.